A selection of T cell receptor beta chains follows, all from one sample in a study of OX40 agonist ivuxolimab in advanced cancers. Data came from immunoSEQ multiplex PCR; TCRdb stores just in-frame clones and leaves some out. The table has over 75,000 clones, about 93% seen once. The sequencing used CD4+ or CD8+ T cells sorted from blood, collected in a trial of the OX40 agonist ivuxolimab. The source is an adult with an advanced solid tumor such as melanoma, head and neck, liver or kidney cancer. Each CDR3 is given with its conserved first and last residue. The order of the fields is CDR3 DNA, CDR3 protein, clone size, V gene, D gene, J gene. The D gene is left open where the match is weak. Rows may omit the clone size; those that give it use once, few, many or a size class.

TGTGCCAGCAGCTTAGATCTGGTATCTGGGGCCAACGTCCTGACTTTC CASSLDLVSGANVLTF - TRBV11-3 - TRBJ2-6
TGTGCCAGCACCCCGGACAGGGGGAGGGCCGAGCAGTACTTC CASTPDRGRAEQYF - TRBV6-6 TRBD1 TRBJ2-7
TGTGCCAGAAGCTTGGTAGGGGCGGGAAACTATGGCTACACCTTC CARSLVGAGNYGYTF - TRBV5-3 - TRBJ1-2
TGTGCCAGCGATCTGGGACCCTACAATGAGCAGTTCTTC CASDLGPYNEQFF - TRBV7-9 - TRBJ2-1
TGTGCCAGCAGCGTAGAGCTTAGCGGGGCACCTGGCAATGAGCAGTTCTTC CASSVELSGAPGNEQFF - TRBV9 TRBD2 TRBJ2-1
TGTGCGACGGGTCAGGGTCCGGAGACCCAGTACTTC CATGQGPETQYF - TRBV19 - TRBJ2-5
TGTGCCAGCAGCGGCTCGCGGCAGGGGGAAAACTATGGCTACACCTTC CASSGSRQGENYGYTF once TRBV9 TRBD1 TRBJ1-2
TGTGCCAGCTCACCACCAATGACAGGGGACAATGAGCAGTTCTTC CASSPPMTGDNEQFF - TRBV18 TRBD1 TRBJ2-1
TGTGCCAGCAGCTTAGAAATGGCTGAAGCTTTCTTT CASSLEMAEAFF - TRBV7-2 - TRBJ1-1
TGTGCCAGCAGCCCGTTCGGCAATGAGCAGTTCTTC CASSPFGNEQFF - TRBV6-1 - TRBJ2-1
TGTGCCAGCAGCCCGGACAGGGGGGACACCTTTAGCAATCAGCCCCAGCATTTT CASSPDRGDTFSNQPQHF - TRBV4-2 TRBD1 TRBJ1-5
TGTGCCAGCAGCTTAGGGGGGGGAGATGAAAAACTGTTTTTT CASSLGGGDEKLFF - TRBV7-2 - TRBJ1-4
TGTGCCAGTAGAGGAGGTCATTTCGCTCCCGGGGAGCTGTTTTTT CASRGGHFAPGELFF - TRBV19 - TRBJ2-2
TGTGCCAGTAGTAGCACAAGTAACACTGAAGCTTTCTTT CASSSTSNTEAFF - TRBV19 - TRBJ1-1
TGTGCCAGCAGCCTAGGACTAAACACCGGGGAGCTGTTTTTT CASSLGLNTGELFF - TRBV14 - TRBJ2-2
TGCGCCAGCAGCGGGGACGCCTCGGGCAAGCAGTACTTC CASSGDASGKQYF - TRBV5-1 - TRBJ2-7
TGTGCCAGCAGGGGACAGGGTCGCGAGCAGTACTTC CASRGQGREQYF few TRBV6-5 TRBD1 TRBJ2-7
TGTGCCAGCAGTGAGGCGGGAGGGCAGTTCTTC CASSEAGGQFF - TRBV2 TRBD2 TRBJ2-1
TGTGCCAGCAGCGTCAGGGATTCCGGGGAGCTGTTTTTT CASSVRDSGELFF - TRBV9 - TRBJ2-2
TGTGCCAGCTCAGGACAGTCAAATGAAAAACTGTTTTTT CASSGQSNEKLFF - TRBV18 - TRBJ1-4
TGTGCCAGCGTCCAAACAGGGTTTAAAGAAAAACTGTTTTTT CASVQTGFKEKLFF - TRBV28 - TRBJ1-4
TGTGCCAGTAGTATGTCGGGGCTTCACACCGGGGAGCTGTTTTTT CASSMSGLHTGELFF - TRBV19 - TRBJ2-2
TGTGCCAGCAGTTACACCCCGAACACTGAAGCTTTCTTT CASSYTPNTEAFF - TRBV28 - TRBJ1-1
TGTGCCAGCAGCGCGCCGGGTGGCAGCACCTACAATGAGCAGTTCTTC CASSAPGGSTYNEQFF - TRBV5-8 - TRBJ2-1
TGTGCCAGCAGCAAAGGGCAGCGGGAGGGCCTCGCTCTCTACAATGAGCAGTTCTTC CASSKGQREGLALYNEQFF - TRBV21-1 - TRBJ2-1
TGCGCCAGCCAAGAGGACACCGGGGAGCTGTTTTTT CASQEDTGELFF - TRBV5-1 - TRBJ2-2